The 21 T cell receptor beta chains presented below share a single source sample, sequenced in a study of T-cell reconstitution after alpha-beta-depleted transplantation in children. The TCRbeta library was prepared with unique molecular identifiers. TCRdb fed the PCR reads into MiXCR, producing one record per CDR3 protein. This sample has about 600,000 distinct CDR3 sequences; approximately 12% occur once, and the top ten carry 2% to 2.5%. Sequencing was performed on PBMCs, mostly from graft donor cells, taken 360 days after TCRalphabeta/CD19-depleted stem cell transplant. The receptors stem from a male patient between 10 and 17 years old who had a stem cell transplant for acute myeloid leukemia, so the T cells may come from the graft donor.

This clonotype has only a few counts. This rearrangement joins TRBV6-5 to TRBJ2-3; possible D gene TRBD2, 6 bases. This CDR3 is built from 18 residues. V was clipped by 0 bases and J by 2 bases, with 18 bases between them. The V gene's germline CDR1 is MNHEY and CDR2 SVGAGI. CDR3 DNA: TGTGCCAGCAGTTACTCGAGGGTGGAGGGCTCCTTCACAGATACGCAGTATTTT. Protein product: CASSYSRVEGSFTDTQYF.

In this sample, this clonotype turned up a few times. V is TRBV9 and J is TRBJ2-7, with 11 bases identical to TRBD2. Germline V gene sequence: CDR1 SGDLS, CDR2 YYNGEE. After removal of 4 bases from V and 0 bases from J, the junction contained 3 bases not matched to a gene. This CDR3 has 15 residues. The CDR3 is CASSTLAGGSYEQYF. The CDR3 region has the DNA TGTGCCAGCAGCACCCTAGCGGGAGGCTCCTACGAGCAGTACTTC. The complete variable domain, with remaining parts taken from reference TRBV9 and TRBJ2-7, reads DSGVTQTPKHLITATGQRVTLRCSPRSGDLSVYWYQQSLDQGLQFLIQYYNGEERAKGNILERFSAQQFPDLHSELNLSSLELGDSALYFCASSTLAGGSYEQYFGPGTRLTVT.

This clonotype was counted only a few times. The chain carries TRBV29-1 and TRBJ2-5; TRBD2 might be the D (6 bases). The length of the CDR3 is 15 residues. Between the trimmed V and J ends, which lost 7 bases and 0 bases, there was a span of 18 bases. CDR1 is SQVTM and CDR2 is ANQGSEA in the germline V gene. The CDR3 nucleotides read TGCAGCGCCACACTAGGCGGAGGGCACCAAGAGACCCAGTACTTC. Its translation is CSATLGGGHQETQYF.

This clonotype was counted ten times or more. The chain joins TRBV6-2 or TRBV6-3 to TRBJ2-7, with D possibly being TRBD1 (6 bases). The germline CDR1 and CDR2 sequences are MNHEY and SVGEGT. Deletions cut 6 bases from V and 3 bases from J, with 12 bases between. The CDR3 runs 13 residues. CDR3 DNA sequence: TGTGCCAGCAGCCGGGACACCTTCTACGAGCAGTACTTC. Translation: CASSRDTFYEQYF.

The sample holds a few counts of this clonotype. This chain links TRBV5-1 with TRBJ2-1; 15 bases line up with TRBD2. Germline V gives CDR1 SGHRS, CDR2 YFSETQ. There are 18 residues in the CDR3. J lost 4 bases, V lost 2 bases, and 7 bases had no gene match. CDR3 sequence: CASSLGLAGGSNYNEQFF. The DNA for the CDR3 is TGCGCCAGCAGCTTAGGACTAGCGGGAGGGTCAAATTACAATGAGCAGTTCTTC.

This clonotype was recorded many times. The V and J genes are TRBV5-1 and TRBJ2-5; D remains unclear. Germline CDR1 is SGHRS and CDR2 is YFSETQ. Deletions cut 0 bases from V and 5 bases from J, with 5 bases between. This CDR3 contains 12 residues. CDR3 loop: CASSLVVETQYF. Here the CDR3 DNA reads TGCGCCAGCAGCTTGGTTGTGGAGACCCAGTACTTC.

The J gene is TRBJ1-1, the V gene TRBV20-1; D not resolved. CDR3 length: 11 residues. CDR1 is DFQATT and CDR2 is SNEGSKA in the germline V gene (reference sequence). Trimming cost V 3 bases and J 11 bases, with 13 bases left between them. The CDR3 bases are TGCAGTGCTAGGGCGGGGATGGGTGCTTTCTTT. This translates into CSARAGMGAFF.

This clonotype was seen at least ten times. The chain employs TRBV5-5 and TRBJ2-1; TRBD1 might be the D (5 bases). This CDR3 comprises 14 residues. The germline gives CDR1 SGHKS, CDR2 YYEKEE (reference sequence). V lost 2 bases and J 2 bases, leaving 8 bases between the germline ends. This CDR3 reads CASSFQTAYNEQFF. The CDR3 DNA reads TGTGCCAGCAGCTTCCAGACAGCCTACAATGAGCAGTTCTTC.

This clonotype was observed a few times. CDR3 amino acids: CASSGMAGTGDSYGYTF. CDR3 bases: TGTGCCAGCAGCGGTATGGCCGGGACAGGAGACTCCTATGGCTACACCTTC. The chain is built from TRBV7-9 and TRBJ1-2; TRBD1 matches at 8 bases. Losses at the gene ends were 5 bases for V and 4 bases for J; bases not matched to a gene: 15. The CDR3 has 17 residues. Germline V gene lookup returns CDR1 SEHNR and CDR2 FQNEAQ (reference sequence). Together with reference TRBV7-9 and TRBJ1-2, the CDR3 gives the full variable domain: DTGVSQNPRHKITKRGQNVTFRCDPISEHNRLYWYRQTLGQGPEFLTYFQNEAQLEKSRLLSDRFSAERPKGSFSTLEIQRTEQGDSAMYLCASSGMAGTGDSYGYTFGSGTRLTVV.

This clonotype has just one count. This chain uses TRBV4-2 with TRBJ1-4, with 8 nucleotides matching TRBD1. J gave up 8 bases and V 1 base, and 6 bases lay outside the gene matches. The CDR3 extends over 15 amino acids. Germline loops: CDR1 LGHNA, CDR2 YNFKEQ. DNA of the CDR3: TGTGCCAGCAGCCAAGTGGACAGGGCCGGAGAAAAACTGTTTTTT. This translates into CASSQVDRAGEKLFF.

This clonotype appeared a single time. V usage is TRBV11-2 and J usage is TRBJ2-3; the match to TRBD2 covers 8 bases. Per the germline V gene, CDR1 is SGHAT and CDR2 is FQNNGV. V lost 6 bases, J lost 5 bases, and 10 bases stayed unmatched. This CDR3 has 15 amino acids. The CDR3 spells CASSQDGTREDTQYF. CDR3 in DNA: TGTGCCAGCAGTCAGGACGGGACTAGGGAAGATACGCAGTATTTT. The variable domain in full, with the rest retrieved from reference TRBV11-2 and TRBJ2-3, is EAGVAQSPRYKIIEKRQSVAFWCNPISGHATLYWYQQILGQGPKLLIQFQNNGVVDDSQLPKDRFSAERLKGVDSTLKIQPAKLEDSAVYLCASSQDGTREDTQYFGPGTRLTVL.

This clonotype was counted only a few times. The chain links TRBV5-4 to TRBJ2-6; D not certain. From germline, CDR1 is SGHNT and CDR2 YYREEE (reference sequence). The CDR3 is made up of 18 amino acids. With 3 bases removed from V and 0 bases from J, the gap between germline ends came to 16 bases. The CDR3, as DNA: TGTGCCAGCAGCTCCCTGGTAAAGGGCCACTCTGGGGCCAACGTCCTGACTTTC. This sequence encodes CASSSLVKGHSGANVLTF.

This chain joins TRBV7-2 and TRBJ1-2, with D hard to call. Germline-derived CDR1 and CDR2 are SGHTA and FQGNSA. The CDR3 consists of 14 residues. Trimming left V 1 base short and J 5 bases short, with 11 bases between. CDR3 residues: CASSLVQTGYGYTF. The DNA of the CDR3 is TGTGCCAGCAGCTTAGTTCAGACTGGATATGGCTACACCTTC.

This clonotype was seen a handful of times. The rearrangement uses TRBV28 and TRBJ2-1; D uncertain. Trimming removed 5 bases from V and 8 bases from J, with 16 bases in between. Germline CDR1 is MDHEN and CDR2 is SYDVKM. The CDR3 extends over 14 amino acids. The CDR3 DNA follows: TGTGCCAGCAGTCCGGCTGATCTGGTCGATGAGCAGTTCTTC. Translation: CASSPADLVDEQFF.

This clonotype was recorded a few times. This chain joins TRBV7-4 and TRBJ2-1; 12 bases match TRBD2. The CDR3 consists of 23 residues. Germline-derived CDR1 and CDR2 are SGHVT and SQSDAQ. The V segment lost 2 bases and the J segment 4 bases; nucleotides outside the gene matches: 24. CDR3 sequence (DNA): TGTGCCAGCAGCTTATACCCCGCTAGCGGGAGGGCCCCCAGGAAGGTTTCATACAATGAGCAGTTCTTC. The encoded protein is CASSLYPASGRAPRKVSYNEQFF.

This chain links TRBV20-1 with TRBJ2-3; D is uncertain. Germline V lookup: CDR1 DFQATT, CDR2 SNEGSKA (reference sequence). Trimming cost V 0 bases and J 13 bases, with 11 bases left between them. CDR3 length: 11 residues. The CDR3 bases are TGCAGTGCTAGAGACGGACCAGTTGAGTATTTT. As protein: CSARDGPVEYF.

The gene calls are TRBV7-2 and TRBJ2-1; D remains unclear. This CDR3 is 13 amino acids long. Between the trimmed V and J ends, which lost 1 base and 6 bases, there was a span of 7 bases. Germline CDR1 reads SGHTA; CDR2 reads FQGNSA. This CDR3 is CASSLEYSNEQFF. Written as DNA, the CDR3 is TGTGCCAGCAGCTTAGAGTACAGCAATGAGCAGTTCTTC.

This clonotype was counted a few times. V and J are TRBV7-8 and TRBJ2-2; TRBD1 agrees at 7 bases. The CDR3 is 14 residues long. The trim removed 5 bases at V and 5 bases at J, leaving 5 bases unmatched. Germline V lookup: CDR1 SGHVS, CDR2 FQNEAQ. The CDR3 sequence: CASSSRQGTGELFF. Here the CDR3 DNA reads TGTGCCAGCAGCAGCAGACAGGGAACCGGGGAGCTGTTTTTT. The full variable domain, in which reference TRBV7-8 and TRBJ2-2 provide the parts outside the CDR3, is GAGVSQSPRYKVAKRGQDVALRCDPISGHVSLFWYQQALGQGPEFLTYFQNEAQLDKSGLPSDRFFAERPEGSVSTLKIQRTQQEDSAVYLCASSSRQGTGELFFGEGSRLTVL.

This clonotype was detected a few times. This chain uses TRBV4-3 with TRBJ2-7; TRBD2 matches 8 bases. Germline loops: CDR1 LGHNA, CDR2 YSLEER. This CDR3 region has 15 residues. Unmatched junction bases numbered 11, after V lost 4 bases and J lost 6 bases. The chain's CDR3 is CASSPHSGGLSEQYF. The CDR3 DNA reads as TGCGCCAGCAGCCCCCACTCGGGGGGGTTGAGCGAGCAGTACTTC.

The chain combines TRBV4-3 with TRBJ2-3; no reliable D call. Looked up from germline, CDR1 is LGHNA and CDR2 is YSLEER. V shed 1 base and J shed 0 bases, with 14 bases lying between them. There are 17 residues in the CDR3. Here the CDR3 reads CASSQALVVLSTDTQYF. The CDR3 DNA is TGCGCCAGCAGCCAAGCCCTGGTAGTCCTTAGCACAGATACGCAGTATTTT.

Ten or more counts support this clonotype. The chain combines TRBV19 with TRBJ1-6; no reliable D call. Germline assignment: CDR1 LNHDA and CDR2 SQIVND (reference sequence). The germline V and J ends were trimmed by 5 bases and 7 bases, with 15 bases remaining between them. The CDR3 is 15 residues long. The CDR3 DNA follows: TGTGCCAGTAGTTACGGAACAGCCCAAAATTCACCCCTCCACTTT. Residues: CASSYGTAQNSPLHF.